Below are 26 T cell receptor beta chains sequenced from a single sample in a study of cytomegalovirus exposure and HLA in healthy donors. The data were produced by immunoSEQ multiplex PCR, yet TCRdb's version contains in-frame clones alone and is incomplete. The data contain about 360,000 clones, roughly 85% of them singletons. Sequencing was done on a sample of PBMCs. These receptors were obtained from a woman aged 18-29 years in good health and CMV-seronegative.

In DNA form, the CDR3 reads TGCGCCAGCAGCCCGGGACAGGGGAACACCATATATTTT. Amino acid sequence: CASSPGQGNTIYF. The chain recombines TRBV4-1 with TRBJ1-3, with 10 bases fitting TRBD1. This CDR3 comprises 13 residues. V lost 4 bases to trimming and J lost 7 bases; unmatched junction nucleotides: 1. Germline assignment: CDR1 MGHRA and CDR2 YSYEKL.

This chain joins TRBV19 and TRBJ2-5; a possible D gene is TRBD1 (5 bases). The CDR3 consists of 13 residues. Germline V lookup: CDR1 LNHDA, CDR2 SQIVND (reference sequence). V lost 8 bases to trimming and J lost 1 base, with 11 bases between them. Here the CDR3 DNA reads TGTGCCAGTTCCACAGGTCTCCAAGAGACCCAGTACTTC. It specifies CASSTGLQETQYF.

Written as DNA, the CDR3 is TGTGCCAGTAGTCTTGCGGGGGGGGCCTCCTACGAGCAGTACTTC. This gives the protein CASSLAGGASYEQYF. The chain couples TRBV19 to TRBJ2-7; 9 positions match TRBD2. CDR3 size: 15 residues. Germline V lookup: CDR1 LNHDA, CDR2 SQIVND (reference sequence). The J segment lost 0 bases and the V segment lost 5 bases, leaving 5 bases of the junction unmatched.

The chain carries TRBV6-1 and TRBJ2-2, with 7 bases matching TRBD1. V lost 8 bases to trimming and J lost 1 base; unmatched junction nucleotides: 7. This CDR3 has 15 amino acids. Germline V gene data show CDR1 as MNHNS and CDR2 as SASEGT. DNA for the CDR3: TGTGCCAGCGCGACGGGGACAGAGAACACCGGGGAGCTGTTTTTT. Amino acids: CASATGTENTGELFF.

The gene calls are TRBV9 and TRBJ2-1, with 9 bases lining up with TRBD1. V shed 6 bases, J shed 3 bases, and the junction held 7 bases outside the gene matches. Germline V gene data show CDR1 as SGDLS and CDR2 as YYNGEE. CDR3 length equals 15 residues. CDR3 loop: CASTFGQGNYNEQFF. CDR3 coding DNA: TGTGCCAGCACCTTCGGACAGGGGAACTACAATGAGCAGTTCTTC. The full variable domain, completed using reference TRBV9 and TRBJ2-1, is DSGVTQTPKHLITATGQRVTLRCSPRSGDLSVYWYQQSLDQGLQFLIQYYNGEERAKGNILERFSAQQFPDLHSELNLSSLELGDSALYFCASTFGQGNYNEQFFGPGTRLTVL.

The chain links TRBV4-1 to TRBJ2-3, with 10 bases identical to TRBD1. The CDR3 is 17 amino acids. From germline, CDR1 is MGHRA and CDR2 YSYEKL. Unmatched junction bases numbered 10, after V lost 2 bases and J lost 5 bases. The CDR3 region is CASSQNPGTGVEDTQYF. Written as DNA, the CDR3 is TGCGCCAGCAGCCAAAACCCCGGGACAGGGGTGGAAGATACGCAGTATTTT.

The chain has TRBV5-8 and TRBJ1-5, with a weak D call TRBD1 (5 bases). This CDR3 has 13 amino acids. CDR1 is SGHTS, CDR2 YDEGEE, per germline. V lost 3 bases to trimming and J lost 6 bases, with 10 bases between them. Written as DNA, the CDR3 is TGTGCCAGCAGCTGGGGAGGGACTCAGCCCCAGCATTTT. Its protein product is CASSWGGTQPQHF.

The chain couples TRBV28 to TRBJ1-1; 8 nucleotides agree with TRBD1. J gave up 11 bases and V 5 bases, and 7 bases lay outside the gene matches. Per the germline V gene, CDR1 is MDHEN and CDR2 is SYDVKM. This CDR3 is built from 12 residues. DNA of the CDR3: TGTGCCAGCAGTCAACCGAGACAGGGGGCTTTCTTT. Its protein product is CASSQPRQGAFF.

This chain uses TRBV27 with TRBJ1-1; 8 bases map to TRBD1. This CDR3 has 18 residues. Per the germline V gene, CDR1 is MNHEY and CDR2 is SMNVEV (reference sequence). V dropped 5 bases and J dropped 4; count of bases not matched to a gene: 18. CDR3 nucleotide sequence: TGTGCCAGCAGTACCCTCACGGACAGGGTAGTATGGGCCACTGAAGCTTTCTTT. It specifies CASSTLTDRVVWATEAFF.

The chain carries TRBV7-8 and TRBJ2-2; 13 positions agree with TRBD2. V shed 5 bases and J 1 base; nucleotides not matched to a gene: 16. Germline lookup yields CDR1 SGHVS and CDR2 FQNEAQ. This CDR3 has 21 residues. The CDR3 loop is CASSRLPGLAGSSRNTGELFF. For the CDR3, the DNA is TGTGCCAGCAGCCGACTCCCGGGACTAGCGGGGAGTAGTAGGAACACCGGGGAGCTGTTTTTT. Complete variable domain (other parts from reference TRBV7-8 and TRBJ2-2): GAGVSQSPRYKVAKRGQDVALRCDPISGHVSLFWYQQALGQGPEFLTYFQNEAQLDKSGLPSDRFFAERPEGSVSTLKIQRTQQEDSAVYLCASSRLPGLAGSSRNTGELFFGEGSRLTVL.

The chain uses TRBV28 and TRBJ2-2, with TRBD1 as a possible D gene (6 bases). Trimming took off 2 bases at V and 4 bases at J, with 17 bases between the two ends. This CDR3 comprises 17 residues. Germline V CDR1 and CDR2: MDHEN, SYDVKM. CDR3 region: CASSLPWTASLTGELFF. The CDR3 nucleotides read TGTGCCAGCAGTTTACCCTGGACAGCCAGTCTCACCGGGGAGCTGTTTTTT.

This chain joins TRBV28 and TRBJ1-2, with 8 bases matching TRBD1. V lost 5 bases and J lost 0; bases outside the gene matches: 11. This CDR3 has 17 residues. CDR1 MDHEN and CDR2 SYDVKM come from the germline V gene. CDR3 DNA: TGTGCCAGCAGTCCGCCACTTGACAGGGGATCTAACTATGGCTACACCTTC. Translated: CASSPPLDRGSNYGYTF.

Here the CDR3 reads CASSTSGANVLTF. The DNA of the CDR3 is TGTGCCAGTAGTACTTCGGGGGCCAACGTCCTGACTTTC. This chain connects TRBV19 to TRBJ2-6; D is unresolved. Trimming pared 4 bases from V and 4 bases from J, leaving 5 bases between. The CDR3 contains 13 residues. CDR1 and CDR2 from the germline V gene are LNHDA and SQIVND (reference sequence).

The chain uses TRBV6-5 and TRBJ2-7; 12 nucleotides match TRBD1. The CDR3 totals 15 residues. V lost 4 bases, J lost 7 bases, and 8 bases stayed unmatched. Germline V gene lookup returns CDR1 MNHEY and CDR2 SVGAGI. The CDR3 is CASSSPGQGAYEQYF. Written as DNA, the CDR3 is TGTGCCAGCAGTTCTCCGGGACAGGGGGCTTATGAGCAGTACTTC.

This clone was observed once. The chain is built from TRBV5-1 and TRBJ2-2, with D possibly being TRBD1 (7 bases). The CDR3 extends over 16 amino acids. The V end was cut by 4 bases, the J end by 7 bases, with 20 bases between. Per the germline V gene, CDR1 is SGHRS and CDR2 is YFSETQ. The CDR3 loop reads CASSPGGRTSDGELFF. The CDR3 region has the DNA TGCGCCAGCAGCCCAGGGGGGAGGACATCCGACGGGGAGCTGTTTTTT.

The chain employs TRBV6-5 and TRBJ1-1; D is possibly TRBD1 (5 bases). Trimming pared 2 bases from V and 0 bases from J, leaving 10 bases between. This CDR3 comprises 15 residues. CDR1 MNHEY and CDR2 SVGAGI come from the germline V gene. Here the CDR3 DNA reads TGTGCCAGCAGTTACGGCGGGACCGTGAACACTGAAGCTTTCTTT. Translation gives CASSYGGTVNTEAFF.

This chain connects TRBV6-6 to TRBJ1-1, with a tentative D call TRBD1 (6 bases). Germline CDR1 MNHNY, CDR2 SVGAGI (reference sequence). There are 15 residues in the CDR3. The V end lost 5 bases, the J end lost 2 bases, and 15 bases lay between the germline ends. DNA of the CDR3: TGTGCCAGCAGTCCGTCGACAGGACCAAACACTGAAGCTTTCTTT. This codes for CASSPSTGPNTEAFF.

The rearrangement joins TRBV19 to TRBJ1-5; 8 bases map to TRBD1. The junction had 5 bases not matched to a gene; V was cut back by 4 bases and J by 3 bases. The V gene's germline CDR1 is LNHDA and CDR2 SQIVND (reference sequence). The CDR3 is made up of 15 amino acids. CDR3 nucleotides: TGTGCCAGTAGTACTGACAGGGGACCCAATCAGCCCCAGCATTTT. It is translated as CASSTDRGPNQPQHF.

DNA of the CDR3: TGTGCCAGCAGACGGGAGGGATCGAATCAGCCCCAGCATTTT. Translated: CASRREGSNQPQHF. This chain connects TRBV7-9 to TRBJ1-5, with D hard to call. Trimming stripped 6 bases from V and 4 bases from J, with 13 bases between. This CDR3 spans 14 amino acids. Germline CDR1 and CDR2: SEHNR and FQNEAQ (reference sequence).

The V call is TRBV18, the J call TRBJ1-5, with TRBD1 matching 12 bases. Germline V gene lookup returns CDR1 KGHSH and CDR2 LQKENI. J gave up 7 bases and V 3 bases, and 4 bases lay outside the gene matches. CDR3 length: 15 amino acids. The CDR3 DNA reads TGTGCCAGCTCACCGGGACAGGGGGCACGGCAGCCCCAGCATTTT. Encoded protein: CASSPGQGARQPQHF.

This chain joins TRBV6-1 and TRBJ2-3; the D gene is possibly TRBD2 (5 bases). The CDR3 is 13 residues long. Germline CDR1 reads MNHNS; CDR2 reads SASEGT. V was cut by 7 bases and J by 5 bases, with 13 bases left in between. CDR3 coding DNA: TGTGCCAGCATGGGTATAAGCGGAGATACGCAGTATTTT. Translating it yields CASMGISGDTQYF.

The V call is TRBV29-1, the J call TRBJ2-1; D unresolved. This CDR3 spans 13 amino acids. The V gene lost 5 bases and the J gene lost 9 bases, with 17 bases spanning the gap. Germline V lookup: CDR1 SQVTM, CDR2 ANQGSEA. The CDR3: CSVTQRSNVEQFF. The CDR3 DNA is TGCAGCGTTACTCAACGGAGCAACGTTGAGCAGTTCTTC.

The chain combines TRBV4-1 with TRBJ2-7, with 14 positions matching TRBD2. V shed 0 bases, J shed 5 bases, and the junction held 6 bases outside the gene matches. This CDR3 region has 17 residues. The V gene's germline CDR1 is MGHRA and CDR2 YSYEKL. The CDR3 loop is CASSQDGGTSGRNEQYF. CDR3 sequence (DNA): TGCGCCAGCAGCCAAGATGGGGGGACTAGCGGGAGAAACGAGCAGTACTTC.

The chain carries TRBV27 and TRBJ1-4; D call uncertain. Per the germline V gene, CDR1 is MNHEY and CDR2 is SMNVEV (reference sequence). The CDR3 sequence is 15 residues long. Trimming cost V 4 bases and J 7 bases, with 16 bases left between them. CDR3 in DNA: TGTGCCAGCAGTTCCAACTCTAGACGATTTGAAAAACTGTTTTTT. Translation: CASSSNSRRFEKLFF. Based on the CDR3 plus reference TRBV27 and TRBJ1-4, the full variable domain is EAQVTQNPRYLITVTGKKLTVTCSQNMNHEYMSWYRQDPGLGLRQIYYSMNVEVTDKGDVPEGYKVSRKEKRNFPLILESPSPNQTSLYFCASSSNSRRFEKLFFGSGTQLSVL.

This chain joins TRBV5-6 and TRBJ1-1; D might be TRBD1 (6 bases). V was pared by 4 bases and J by 2 bases, with 12 bases between. Germline V gene sequence: CDR1 SGHDT, CDR2 YYEEEE. This CDR3 has 14 amino acids. CDR3 in amino acids: CASSHRQANTEAFF. Here the CDR3 DNA reads TGTGCCAGCAGCCACCGACAGGCAAACACTGAAGCTTTCTTT. The whole variable domain, remainder taken from reference TRBV5-6 and TRBJ1-1, is DAGVTQSPTHLIKTRGQQVTLRCSPKSGHDTVSWYQQALGQGPQFIFQYYEEEERQRGNFPDRFSGHQFPNYSSELNVNALLLGDSALYLCASSHRQANTEAFFGQGTRLTVV.

The gene calls are TRBV7-2 and TRBJ2-7; D remains ambiguous. CDR3 length: 16 amino acids. V was cut by 5 bases and J by 1 base, with 18 bases left in between. Germline V lookup: CDR1 SGHTA, CDR2 FQGNSA. The CDR3 bases are TGTGCCAGCAGCCCTTCCTTACAGACCTCATCCTACGAGCAGTACTTC. Residues: CASSPSLQTSSYEQYF. Based on the CDR3 plus reference TRBV7-2 and TRBJ2-7, the full variable domain is GAGVSQSPSNKVTEKGKDVELRCDPISGHTALYWYRQSLGQGLEFLIYFQGNSAPDKSGLPSDRFSAERTGGSVSTLTIQRTQQEDSAVYLCASSPSLQTSSYEQYFGPGTRLTVT.